The rows below give T cell receptor beta chains drawn from one sample of a study of blood T cell repertoires in COVID-19. TCRdb's copy holds only in-frame clones and misses some; the assay was immunoSEQ multiplex PCR. The sample lists roughly 95,000 clones, about 81% occurring once. Sequencing used peripheral blood. Receptors were obtained from a man older than 75 with acute or convalescent COVID-19. Each CDR3 is given with its conserved first and last residue. D genes are given only for firm matches. A clone size is listed for some rows: how often the clone was seen (once, few, many), or a class if it is expanded.

clone_size	j_call	d_call	v_call	cdr3_aa	cdr3_nt
.	TRBJ2-5	TRBD1	TRBV11-3	CASSLGTGATSRETQYF	TGTGCCAGCAGCTTAGGGACAGGGGCGACTTCGCGGGAGACCCAGTACTTC
.	TRBJ2-7	TRBD1	TRBV11-2	CASSTRGGTGLYEQYF	TGTGCCAGCAGCACCAGGGGGGGGACAGGGCTCTACGAGCAGTACTTC
.	TRBJ2-7	TRBD2	TRBV10-1	CASSGGLAKGRAYEQYF	TGCGCCAGCAGTGGGGGACTAGCGAAAGGACGGGCCTACGAGCAGTACTTC
once	TRBJ2-1	.	TRBV3-1/TRBV3-2	CASSQVEFSEQFF	TGTGCCAGCAGCCAAGTCGAATTCAGTGAGCAGTTCTTC
.	TRBJ1-1	.	TRBV28	CVVFLGSTEAFF	TGTGTCGTCTTTCTGGGGAGCACTGAAGCTTTCTTT
once	TRBJ2-1	.	TRBV28	CASSPSNEQFF	TGTGCCAGCAGTCCTAGCAATGAGCAGTTCTTC
once	TRBJ2-1	TRBD2	TRBV28	CASSPPLSGGPNEQFF	TGTGCCAGCAGTCCGCCCCTCAGCGGGGGGCCCAATGAGCAGTTCTTC
.	TRBJ1-5	.	TRBV6-5	CAGTTGHGNQPQHF	TGTGCCGGGACTACTGGACACGGCAATCAGCCCCAGCATTTT
.	TRBJ2-5	.	TRBV5-1	CASSTTSSETQYF	TGCGCCAGCAGCACTACTAGTTCTGAGACCCAGTACTTC
.	TRBJ2-7	TRBD2	TRBV7-9	CASSIGSGGGTDF	TGTGCCAGCAGCATCGGCTCGGGAGGAGGGACGGACTTC
.	TRBJ1-6	.	TRBV10-3	CAISGGGNSPLHF	TGTGCCATCAGTGGGGGGGGTAATTCACCCCTCCACTTT
.	TRBJ2-1	TRBD2	TRBV4-1	CASSQAAGGGSYNEQFF	TGCGCCAGCAGCCAAGCCGCCGGCGGGGGCTCCTACAATGAGCAGTTCTTC
.	TRBJ2-1	.	TRBV7-9	CASSLGSGIKNEQFF	TGTGCCAGCAGCTTAGGGTCAGGTATTAAGAATGAGCAGTTCTTC
.	TRBJ1-4	.	TRBV19	CASRRAGGASREKLFF	TGTGCCAGTAGGAGGGCAGGAGGGGCCTCTAGGGAAAAACTGTTTTTT
.	TRBJ1-5	.	TRBV11-2	CASSSRTDPNQPQHF	TGTGCCAGCAGCTCGCGGACAGACCCCAATCAGCCCCAGCATTTT
.	TRBJ1-6	TRBD1	TRBV5-6	CASSLETGHNSPLHF	TGTGCCAGCAGCTTGGAGACAGGGCACAATTCACCCCTCCACTTT
.	TRBJ1-3	.	TRBV19	CASARKTDSGNTIYF	TGTGCCAGCGCACGTAAGACAGACTCTGGAAACACCATATATTTT
few	TRBJ1-5	.	TRBV7-2	CASRPRGGHPFGNQPQHF	TGTGCCAGCAGACCCCGAGGGGGACACCCTTTCGGCAATCAGCCCCAGCATTTT
.	TRBJ1-2	.	TRBV19	CASSIGQVYGYTF	TGTGCCAGTAGTATAGGGCAGGTCTATGGCTACACCTTC
once	TRBJ1-5	TRBD1	TRBV11-2	CASSQGQGRRQPQHF	TGTGCCAGCAGCCAGGGACAGGGGCGAAGACAGCCCCAGCATTTT
.	TRBJ2-3	TRBD1	TRBV5-4	CASSLSNRGDTQYF	TGTGCCAGCAGCTTGTCGAACAGGGGAGATACGCAGTATTTT
.	TRBJ1-2	.	TRBV15	CATSMPRGVGGYTF	TGTGCCACCAGCATGCCCCGGGGGGTCGGTGGCTACACCTTC
.	TRBJ1-5	.	TRBV4-3	CASSQERRGGQPQHF	TGCGCCAGCAGCCAAGAAAGGAGGGGGGGACAGCCCCAGCATTTT
.	TRBJ2-7	TRBD2	TRBV7-2	CASSLGGALAGGHSYEQYF	TGTGCCAGCAGCTTAGGAGGAGCACTAGCGGGGGGCCACTCCTACGAGCAGTACTTC
.	TRBJ2-1	.	TRBV6-5	CASSTGQKQFF	TGTGCCAGCAGTACTGGACAGAAGCAGTTCTTC
.	TRBJ1-2	.	TRBV28	CAITANYGYTF	TGTGCCATCACAGCTAACTATGGCTACACCTTC
.	TRBJ2-7	TRBD2	TRBV2	CASSEARGGLHEQYF	TGTGCCAGCAGTGAAGCTCGGGGGGGGTTACACGAGCAGTACTTC
.	TRBJ2-1	.	TRBV24-1	CATSGTSSSYNEQFF	TGTGCCACCAGTGGTACCTCGAGCTCCTACAATGAGCAGTTCTTC
.	TRBJ2-7	TRBD1	TRBV6-4	CASSEGTGSSYEQYF	TGTGCCAGCAGTGAGGGGACAGGGAGCTCCTACGAGCAGTACTTC
.	TRBJ2-1	TRBD2	TRBV11-2	CASSPLAGLYNEQFF	TGTGCCAGCAGCCCTCTAGCGGGGCTCTACAATGAGCAGTTCTTC
.	TRBJ2-7	.	TRBV7-2	CASSLMRDYEQYF	TGTGCCAGCAGCTTAATGAGGGACTACGAGCAGTACTTC
.	TRBJ2-7	.	TRBV10-3	CAISEVPSRYEQYF	TGTGCCATCAGTGAGGTCCCCTCCCGGTACGAGCAGTACTTC
.	TRBJ1-2	TRBD1	TRBV12-5	CASGSPGTGDGYTF	TGTGCTAGTGGCAGCCCCGGGACAGGGGACGGCTACACCTTC
.	TRBJ1-6	TRBD1	TRBV30	CASWTGATSPLHF	TGTGCCAGTTGGACAGGGGCTACTTCACCCCTCCACTTT
.	TRBJ1-6	.	TRBV7-2	CASSLERGNSPLHF	TGTGCCAGCAGCTTAGAAAGGGGGAATTCACCCCTCCACTTT
.	TRBJ1-4	TRBD1	TRBV28	CASSLALWTGDREKLFF	TGTGCCAGCAGCTTAGCCCTCTGGACAGGGGATCGAGAAAAACTGTTTTTT
.	TRBJ2-3	.	TRBV11-3	CASSLGGTSTDTQYF	TGTGCCAGCAGCTTAGGTGGTACTAGCACAGATACGCAGTATTTT
.	TRBJ2-7	TRBD1	TRBV7-2	CASSLGPELGTGNGEQYF	TGTGCCAGCAGCTTAGGTCCTGAGCTCGGGACAGGGAACGGCGAGCAGTACTTC
.	TRBJ1-3	.	TRBV18	CASSTSGAGNTIYF	TGTGCCAGCTCAACCTCAGGGGCAGGAAACACCATATATTTT
.	TRBJ1-5	.	TRBV7-9	CASSLGTSNQPQHF	TGTGCCAGCAGCTTAGGGACTTCCAATCAGCCCCAGCATTTT